The clone carrying this T cell receptor (beta chain) was detected a few times. Its target is not known. The PBMCs studied were ones that came from about 9.9 ml fresh peripheral blood. This specimen comes from a study of T cells in Graves' hyperthyroidism and ophthalmopathy. Regarding the study as a whole: Stable hyperthyroidism and ophthalmopathy were separated using 13 V-J signatures. Ophthalmopathy was model-predicted a median about 7.1 months pre-onset.

V shed 6 bases, J shed 5 bases, and the junction held 4 bases outside the gene matches. Germline assignment: CDR1 SNHLY and CDR2 FYNNEI. The CDR3 totals 12 residues. RNA transcripts gave rise to amplified TCR beta CDR3 regions. The HTBI primer set drove a first-round RT-PCR of the TCR CDR3. TCRdb re-derived calls from the multiplex PCR reads in MiXCR, one entry per CDR3 protein. The profile shows fewer than 700,000 distinct CDR3 sequences, roughly 15% of them singletons. This sequence originates from a woman aged 30 to 39 with Graves' hyperthyroidism. V and J are TRBV2 and TRBJ2-7; TRBD1 matches at 7 bases. Sequenced input: blood. The CDR3 loop reads CASRRGPNEQYF. CDR3 DNA: TGTGCCAGCAGAAGGGGGCCCAACGAGCAGTACTTC. The whole variable domain, filled in from reference TRBV2 and TRBJ2-7, reads EPEVTQTPSHQVTQMGQEVILRCVPISNHLYFYWYRQILGQKVEFLVSFYNNEISEKSEIFDDQFSVERPDGSNFTLKIRSTKLEDSAMYFCASRRGPNEQYFGPGTRLTVT.